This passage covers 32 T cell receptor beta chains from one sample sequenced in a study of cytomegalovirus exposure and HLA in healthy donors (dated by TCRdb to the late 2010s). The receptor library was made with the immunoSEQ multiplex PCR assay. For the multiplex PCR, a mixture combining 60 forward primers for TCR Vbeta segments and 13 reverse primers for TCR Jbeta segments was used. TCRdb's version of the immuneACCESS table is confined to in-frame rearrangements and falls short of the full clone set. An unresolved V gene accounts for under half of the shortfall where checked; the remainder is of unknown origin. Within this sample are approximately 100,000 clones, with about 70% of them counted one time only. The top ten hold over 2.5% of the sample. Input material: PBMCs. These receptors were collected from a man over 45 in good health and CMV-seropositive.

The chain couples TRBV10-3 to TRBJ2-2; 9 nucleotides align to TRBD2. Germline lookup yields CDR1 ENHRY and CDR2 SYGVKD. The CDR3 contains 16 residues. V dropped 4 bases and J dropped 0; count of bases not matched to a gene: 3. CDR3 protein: CAISGTSATNTGELFF. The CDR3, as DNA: TGTGCCATCAGTGGGACTAGCGCCACGAACACCGGGGAGCTGTTTTTT.

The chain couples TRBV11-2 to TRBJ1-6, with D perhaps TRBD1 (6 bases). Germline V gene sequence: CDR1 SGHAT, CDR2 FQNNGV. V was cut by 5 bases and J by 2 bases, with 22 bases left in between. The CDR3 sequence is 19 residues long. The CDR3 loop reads CASSPGGGERGTYNSPLHF. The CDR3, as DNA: TGTGCCAGCAGCCCGGGGGGAGGAGAAAGGGGGACCTATAATTCACCCCTCCACTTT.

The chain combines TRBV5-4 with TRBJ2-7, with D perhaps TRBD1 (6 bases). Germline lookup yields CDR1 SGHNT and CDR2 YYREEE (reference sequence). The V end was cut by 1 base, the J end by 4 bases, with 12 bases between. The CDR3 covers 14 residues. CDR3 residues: CASSLPGAVYEQYF. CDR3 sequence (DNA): TGTGCCAGCAGCTTGCCAGGGGCGGTATACGAGCAGTACTTC.

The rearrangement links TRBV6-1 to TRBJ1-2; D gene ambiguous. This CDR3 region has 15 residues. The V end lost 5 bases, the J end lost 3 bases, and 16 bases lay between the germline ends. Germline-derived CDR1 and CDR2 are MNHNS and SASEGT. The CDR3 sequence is CASSRRRTEDYGYTF. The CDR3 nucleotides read TGTGCCAGCAGTAGACGGCGGACGGAGGACTATGGCTACACCTTC.

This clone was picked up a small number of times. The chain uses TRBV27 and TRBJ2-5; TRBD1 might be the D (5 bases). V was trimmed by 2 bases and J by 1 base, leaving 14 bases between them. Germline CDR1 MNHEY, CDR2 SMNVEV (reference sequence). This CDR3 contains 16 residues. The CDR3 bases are TGTGCCAGCAGTTTACGGTCAGGGCCTACCCAAGAGACCCAGTACTTC. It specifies CASSLRSGPTQETQYF.

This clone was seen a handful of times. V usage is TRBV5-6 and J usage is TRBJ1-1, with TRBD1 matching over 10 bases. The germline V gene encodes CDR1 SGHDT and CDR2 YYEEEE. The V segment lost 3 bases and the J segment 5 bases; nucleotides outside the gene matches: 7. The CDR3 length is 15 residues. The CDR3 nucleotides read TGTGCCAGCAGCTCGACAGGGGGCGCGGGGACTGAAGCTTTCTTT. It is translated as CASSSTGGAGTEAFF.

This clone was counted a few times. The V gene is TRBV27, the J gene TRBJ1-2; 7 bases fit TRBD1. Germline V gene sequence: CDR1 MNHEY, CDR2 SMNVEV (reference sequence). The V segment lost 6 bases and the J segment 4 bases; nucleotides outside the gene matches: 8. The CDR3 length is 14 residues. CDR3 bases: TGTGCCAGCAGCCCACAGGGGAAAGGCTATGGCTACACCTTC. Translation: CASSPQGKGYGYTF.

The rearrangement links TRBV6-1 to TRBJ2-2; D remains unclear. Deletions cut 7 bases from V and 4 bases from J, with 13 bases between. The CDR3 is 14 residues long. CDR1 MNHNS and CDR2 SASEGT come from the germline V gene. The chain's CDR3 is CASILTGRTGELFF. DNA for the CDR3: TGTGCCAGCATTTTGACTGGCCGCACCGGGGAGCTGTTTTTT.

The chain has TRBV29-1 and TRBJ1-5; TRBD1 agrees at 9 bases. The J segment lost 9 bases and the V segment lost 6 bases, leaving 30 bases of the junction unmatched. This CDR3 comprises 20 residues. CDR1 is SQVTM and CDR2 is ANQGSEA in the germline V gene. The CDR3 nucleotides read TGCAGCGTCACAGCTAGGGCCCAGACAGGGGGGGCCCTTTTTGAGTGGCCCCAGCATTTT. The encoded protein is CSVTARAQTGGALFEWPQHF.

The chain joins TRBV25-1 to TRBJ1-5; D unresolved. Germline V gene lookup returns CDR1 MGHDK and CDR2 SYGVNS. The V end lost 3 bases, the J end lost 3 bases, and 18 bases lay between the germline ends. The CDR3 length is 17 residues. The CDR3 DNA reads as TGTGCCAGCAGTGACAAGGCCCGCCGGGGTTACAATCAGCCCCAGCATTTT. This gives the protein CASSDKARRGYNQPQHF.

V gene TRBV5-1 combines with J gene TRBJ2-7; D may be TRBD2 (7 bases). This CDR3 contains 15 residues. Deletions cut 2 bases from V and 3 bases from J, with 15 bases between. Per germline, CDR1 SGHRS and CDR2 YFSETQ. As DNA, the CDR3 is TGCGCCAGCAGCTTTCGGGGGGCCCCGAACTACGAGCAGTACTTC. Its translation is CASSFRGAPNYEQYF.

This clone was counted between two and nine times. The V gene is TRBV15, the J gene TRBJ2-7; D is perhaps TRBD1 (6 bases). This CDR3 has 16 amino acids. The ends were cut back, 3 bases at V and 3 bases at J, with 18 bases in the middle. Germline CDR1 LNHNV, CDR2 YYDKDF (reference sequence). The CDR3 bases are TGTGCCACCAGCAGTACAGGGTCCACCGCCTACTACGAGCAGTACTTC. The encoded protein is CATSSTGSTAYYEQYF.

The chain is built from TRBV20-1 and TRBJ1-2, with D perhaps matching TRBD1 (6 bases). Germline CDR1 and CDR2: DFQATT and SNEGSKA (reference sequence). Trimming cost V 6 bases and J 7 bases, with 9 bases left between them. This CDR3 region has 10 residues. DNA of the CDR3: TGCAGTGCGCAGGGGTCTGGCTACACCTTC. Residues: CSAQGSGYTF.

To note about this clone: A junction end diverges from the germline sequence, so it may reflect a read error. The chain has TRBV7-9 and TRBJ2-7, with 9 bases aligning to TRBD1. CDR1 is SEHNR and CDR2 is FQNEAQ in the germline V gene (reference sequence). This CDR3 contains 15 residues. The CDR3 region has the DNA TGTTCCAGCGGGGTGACAGGGGGGTTTTTTGGCGAGCAGTACTTC. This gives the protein CSSGVTGGFFGEQYF.

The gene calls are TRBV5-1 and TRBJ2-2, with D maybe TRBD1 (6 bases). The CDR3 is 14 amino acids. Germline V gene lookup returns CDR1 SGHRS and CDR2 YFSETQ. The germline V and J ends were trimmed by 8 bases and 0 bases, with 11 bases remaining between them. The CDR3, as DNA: TGCGCCAGTCTACAGGGCTCGAACACCGGGGAGCTGTTTTTT. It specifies CASLQGSNTGELFF.

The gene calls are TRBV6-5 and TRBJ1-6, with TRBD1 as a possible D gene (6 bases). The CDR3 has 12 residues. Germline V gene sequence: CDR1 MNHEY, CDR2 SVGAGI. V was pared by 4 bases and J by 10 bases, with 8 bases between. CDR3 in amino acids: CASSLGGSPLHF. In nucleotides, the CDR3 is TGTGCCAGCAGTTTAGGGGGATCACCCCTCCACTTT.

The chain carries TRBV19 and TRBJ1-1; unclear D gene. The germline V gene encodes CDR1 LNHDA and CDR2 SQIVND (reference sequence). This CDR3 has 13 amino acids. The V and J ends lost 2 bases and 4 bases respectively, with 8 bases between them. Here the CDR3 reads CASSIREATEAFF. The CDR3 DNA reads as TGTGCCAGTAGTATAAGGGAGGCCACTGAAGCTTTCTTT.

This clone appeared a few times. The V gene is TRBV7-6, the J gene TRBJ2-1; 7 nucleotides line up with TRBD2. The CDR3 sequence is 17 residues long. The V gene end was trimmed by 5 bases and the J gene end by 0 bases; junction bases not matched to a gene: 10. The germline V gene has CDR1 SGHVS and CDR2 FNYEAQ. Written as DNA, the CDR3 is TGTGCCAGCAGCCATGGGGCGGGAGATACCTCCTACAATGAGCAGTTCTTC. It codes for CASSHGAGDTSYNEQFF.

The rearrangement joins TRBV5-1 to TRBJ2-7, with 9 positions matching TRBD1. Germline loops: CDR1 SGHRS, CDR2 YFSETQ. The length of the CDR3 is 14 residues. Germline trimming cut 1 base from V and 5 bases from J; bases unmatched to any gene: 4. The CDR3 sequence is CASSLNRGLDEQYF. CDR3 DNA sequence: TGCGCCAGCAGCTTGAACAGGGGGCTCGACGAGCAGTACTTC.

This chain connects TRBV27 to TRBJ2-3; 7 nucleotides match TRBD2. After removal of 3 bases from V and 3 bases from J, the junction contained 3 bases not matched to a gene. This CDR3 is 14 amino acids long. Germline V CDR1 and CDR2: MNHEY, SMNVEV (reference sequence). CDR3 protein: CASSFDGGTDTQYF. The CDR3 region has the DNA TGTGCCAGCAGTTTCGACGGGGGGACAGATACGCAGTATTTT.

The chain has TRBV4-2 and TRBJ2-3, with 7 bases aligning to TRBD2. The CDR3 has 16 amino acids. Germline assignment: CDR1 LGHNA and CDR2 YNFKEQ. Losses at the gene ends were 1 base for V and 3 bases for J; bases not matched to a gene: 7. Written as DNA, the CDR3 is TGTGCCAGCAGCCAAGCTTGGCGGGAGCTGACAGATACGCAGTATTTT. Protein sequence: CASSQAWRELTDTQYF.

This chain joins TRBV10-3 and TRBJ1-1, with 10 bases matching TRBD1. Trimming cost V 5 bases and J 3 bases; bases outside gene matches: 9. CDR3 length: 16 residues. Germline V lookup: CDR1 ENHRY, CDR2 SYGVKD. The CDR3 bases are TGTGCCATCAGTCGACAGGGGGCGGGTACGTACACTGAAGCTTTCTTT. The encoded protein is CAISRQGAGTYTEAFF.

This CDR3 is CSAPDGWLGTF. CDR3 in DNA: TGCAGTGCCCCCGACGGGTGGCTAGGCACCTTC. The chain uses TRBV20-1 and TRBJ1-2; D gene unclear. This CDR3 region has 11 residues. In germline, CDR1 is DFQATT, CDR2 SNEGSKA (reference sequence). The germline V and J ends were trimmed by 6 bases and 13 bases, with 18 bases remaining between them.

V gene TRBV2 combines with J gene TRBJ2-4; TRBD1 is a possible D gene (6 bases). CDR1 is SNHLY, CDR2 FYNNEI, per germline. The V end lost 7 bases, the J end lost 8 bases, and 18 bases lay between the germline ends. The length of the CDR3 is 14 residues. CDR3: CASKEGTMSYIQYF. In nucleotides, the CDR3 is TGTGCCAGCAAAGAGGGGACAATGTCATACATTCAGTACTTC. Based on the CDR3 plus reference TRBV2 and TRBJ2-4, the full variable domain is EPEVTQTPSHQVTQMGQEVILRCVPISNHLYFYWYRQILGQKVEFLVSFYNNEISEKSEIFDDQFSVERPDGSNFTLKIRSTKLEDSAMYFCASKEGTMSYIQYFGAGTRLSVL.

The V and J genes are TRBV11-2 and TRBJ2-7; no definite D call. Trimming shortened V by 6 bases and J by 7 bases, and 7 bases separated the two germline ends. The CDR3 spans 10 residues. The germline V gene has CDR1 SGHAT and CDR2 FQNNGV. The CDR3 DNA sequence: TGTGCCAGCAGTCTCGGGGAGCAGTACTTC. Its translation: CASSLGEQYF.

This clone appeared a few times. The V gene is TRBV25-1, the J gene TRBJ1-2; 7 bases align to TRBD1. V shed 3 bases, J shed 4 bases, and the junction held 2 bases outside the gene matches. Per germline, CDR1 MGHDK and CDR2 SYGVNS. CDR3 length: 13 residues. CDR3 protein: CASSEPGGYGYTF. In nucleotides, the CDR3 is TGTGCCAGCAGTGAGCCAGGGGGCTATGGCTACACCTTC.

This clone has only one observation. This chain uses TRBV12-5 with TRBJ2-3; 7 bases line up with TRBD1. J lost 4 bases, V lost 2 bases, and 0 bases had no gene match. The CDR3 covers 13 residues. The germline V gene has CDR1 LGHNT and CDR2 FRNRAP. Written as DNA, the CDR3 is TGTGCTAGTGGTTTGACAGGGGCAGATACGCAGTATTTT. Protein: CASGLTGADTQYF.

CDR3 sequence: CASGGTSTDTQYF. Written as DNA, the CDR3 is TGCGCCAGCGGGGGCACTTCCACAGATACGCAGTATTTT. This chain uses TRBV5-1 with TRBJ2-3; a weak D match, TRBD1 (6 bases). Per germline, CDR1 SGHRS and CDR2 YFSETQ. CDR3 length equals 13 residues. V lost 7 bases and J lost 2, with 11 bases in between.

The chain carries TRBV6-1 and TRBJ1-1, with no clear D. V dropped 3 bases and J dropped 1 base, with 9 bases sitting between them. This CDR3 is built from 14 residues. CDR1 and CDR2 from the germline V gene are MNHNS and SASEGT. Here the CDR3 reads CASSDLFRNTEAFF. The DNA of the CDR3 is TGTGCCAGCAGTGATTTGTTCCGGAACACTGAAGCTTTCTTT.

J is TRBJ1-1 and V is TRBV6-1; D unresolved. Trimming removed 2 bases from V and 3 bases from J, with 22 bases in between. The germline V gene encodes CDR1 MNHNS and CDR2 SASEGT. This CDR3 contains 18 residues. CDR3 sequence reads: CASSENGYGGYIDTEAFF. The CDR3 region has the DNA TGTGCCAGCAGTGAAAATGGGTACGGAGGTTATATCGACACTGAAGCTTTCTTT.

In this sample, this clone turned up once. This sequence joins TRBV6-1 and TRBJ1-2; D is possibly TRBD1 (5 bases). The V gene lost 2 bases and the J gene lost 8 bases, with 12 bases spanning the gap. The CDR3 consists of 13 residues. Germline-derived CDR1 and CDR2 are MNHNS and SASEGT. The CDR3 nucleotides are TGTGCCAGCAGTGAACAACAGGAAGGAGGCTACACCTTC. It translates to CASSEQQEGGYTF.

In DNA form, the CDR3 reads TGTGCCAGCAGCCAAGATAGGGACTGGGACGGGGGGTCCTACAATGAGCAGTTCTTC. It encodes CASSQDRDWDGGSYNEQFF. The V gene is TRBV4-2, the J gene TRBJ2-1; 7 nucleotides match TRBD2. Germline V CDR1 and CDR2: LGHNA, YNFKEQ. This CDR3 is built from 19 residues. V was clipped by 0 bases and J by 1 base; unmatched bases: 12.